These T cell receptor beta chains were read from a single sample in a study of CD8+CD57+ T cells in acquired aplastic anemia. TCRdb processed the reads anew with MiXCR; each CDR3 protein has one entry. The sample consists of about 200,000 distinct CDR3 sequences, roughly 45% of them appearing once. Sequencing was performed on sorted CD4+, CD8+, or CD8+CD57+ T cells (not recorded which) from PBMCs. The receptors stem from a human donor with aplastic anemia. The CDR3 runs from the conserved cysteine through the conserved F or W. Each record gives: clone size, D gene, J gene, V gene, CDR3 protein, CDR3 DNA. The D gene is left open where the match is weak. For some rows the clone size is stated as once, few or many, or as a class when expanded; others skip it.

>many|NA|TRBJ2-3|TRBV29-1
CSAAPTGHTDTQYF
TGCAGCGCCGCACCGACAGGACACACAGATACGCAGTATTTT
>few|NA|TRBJ2-7|TRBV6-2/TRBV6-3
CASSQGHTYPYEQYF
TGTGCCAGCAGTCAAGGACACACCTATCCCTACGAGCAGTACTTC
>many|NA|TRBJ1-1|TRBV6-1
CASASRWTEAFF
TGTGCCAGCGCTAGCCGTTGGACTGAAGCTTTCTTT
>NA|TRBD1|TRBJ1-2|TRBV29-1
CSVSPPGQRYGYTF
TGCAGCGTTTCCCCCCCGGGACAGCGCTATGGCTACACCTTC
>many|NA|TRBJ1-2|TRBV10-3
CAISESGRANYGYTF
TGTGCCATCAGTGAATCCGGCAGAGCTAACTATGGCTACACCTTC
>many|NA|TRBJ2-2|TRBV6-5
CASSSTDTGELFF
TGTGCCAGCAGTTCGACGGACACCGGGGAGCTGTTTTTT
>NA|TRBD2|TRBJ2-3|TRBV9
CASSVAGGLADTQYF
TGTGCCAGCAGCGTAGCGGGGGGGCTGGCAGATACGCAGTATTTT
>many|NA|TRBJ2-3|TRBV20-1
CSTRHTRPYTDTQYF
TGCAGTACTAGACACACTAGGCCCTACACAGATACGCAGTATTTT
>NA|NA|TRBJ2-2|TRBV19
CASATYLNTGELFF
TGTGCCAGCGCCACCTACTTGAACACCGGGGAGCTGTTTTTT
>many|TRBD1|TRBJ1-2|TRBV7-3
CASSPDPTGSNYGYTF
TGTGCCAGCAGCCCGGACCCGACAGGGTCTAACTATGGCTACACCTTC
>few|TRBD2|TRBJ2-5|TRBV19
CASKGGETQYF
TGTGCCTCCAAGGGAGGGGAGACCCAGTACTTC
>few|TRBD2|TRBJ2-2|TRBV25-1
CASSDTSGRRKTGELFF
TGTGCCAGCAGTGATACTAGCGGGAGGAGGAAGACCGGGGAGCTGTTTTTT
>NA|NA|TRBJ2-1|TRBV9
CASSLESSRYNEQFF
TGTGCCAGCAGTCTAGAGTCTAGCAGATACAATGAGCAGTTCTTC
>NA|NA|TRBJ1-2|TRBV20-1
CSARGPPGYTF
TGCAGTGCTAGAGGCCCCCCGGGCTACACCTTC
>few|NA|TRBJ1-1|TRBV28
CASSPPLGQSLNTEAFF
TGTGCCAGCAGCCCTCCTCTAGGACAGAGTTTGAACACTGAAGCTTTCTTT
>NA|NA|TRBJ2-3|TRBV7-8
CASSPPRRGDTQYF
TGTGCCAGCAGCCCCCCCCGCAGGGGAGATACGCAGTATTTT
>NA|TRBD2|TRBJ2-1|TRBV25-1
CASSALAGAGDTQFF
TGTGCCAGCAGTGCCCTAGCGGGAGCGGGTGATACGCAGTTCTTC
>NA|TRBD1|TRBJ1-1|TRBV3-1
CASSQEGVTGRSEPFF
TGTGCCAGCAGCCAAGAAGGGGTGACAGGGAGGTCCGAACCTTTCTTT
>NA|TRBD2|TRBJ2-5|TRBV24-1
CATSDLLSGVETQYF
TGTGCCACCAGTGATTTGCTTAGCGGGGTTGAGACCCAGTACTTC
>many|NA|TRBJ1-2|TRBV7-9
CASSFGDYGYTF
TGTGCCAGCAGCTTCGGGGACTATGGCTACACCTTC
>NA|TRBD2|TRBJ2-7|TRBV24-1
CATSDTGTSAYEQYF
TGTGCCACCAGTGACACCGGGACTAGCGCGTACGAGCAGTACTTC
>many|NA|TRBJ1-6|TRBV10-2
CASTDLGQPLWSLHF
TGCGCCAGCACCGACCTTGGACAGCCCTTATGGTCCCTCCACTTT
>few|NA|TRBJ2-3|TRBV3-1
CASSQFPGTYTQYF
TGTGCCAGCAGCCAATTCCCGGGGACCTATACGCAGTATTTT
>once|NA|TRBJ1-1|TRBV19
CASEGGTEAFF
TGTGCCAGCGAGGGGGGGACAGAAGCTTTCTTT
>few|TRBD2|TRBJ2-1|TRBV9
CASSARLAGYNEQFF
TGTGCCAGCAGCGCGAGACTAGCGGGGTACAATGAGCAGTTCTTC
>few|NA|TRBJ2-3|TRBV7-9
CASTRDGTDTQYF
TGTGCCAGCACCCGAGACGGCACAGATACGCAGTATTTT
>many|TRBD1|TRBJ1-6|TRBV9
CASSVAAGGHSPLHF
TGTGCCAGCAGCGTAGCTGCAGGGGGACATTCACCCCTCCACTTT
>few|TRBD1|TRBJ2-5|TRBV5-1
CASSSIGDRGETQYF
TGCGCCAGCAGCTCGATAGGGGACAGGGGCGAGACCCAGTACTTC
>NA|NA|TRBJ2-7|TRBV29-1
CSVGGRAYEQYF
TGCAGCGTTGGAGGCAGGGCCTACGAGCAGTACTTC
>many|NA|TRBJ1-1|TRBV12-3/TRBV12-4
CATAEDRNTEAFF
TGTGCCACCGCAGAGGACAGGAACACTGAAGCTTTCTTT
>many|NA|TRBJ1-2|TRBV5-8
CASSHYAGENYGYTF
TGTGCCAGCAGCCACTATGCCGGGGAGAACTATGGCTACACCTTC
>many|NA|TRBJ1-5|TRBV19
CASSPTGTTGHQPQHF
TGTGCCAGTAGCCCTACTGGGACAACCGGGCATCAGCCCCAGCATTTT
>many|NA|TRBJ2-5|TRBV11-2
CASSLPWGGASVGSETQYF
TGTGCCAGCAGCCTTCCGTGGGGTGGGGCTTCGGTTGGATCTGAGACCCAGTACTTC
>many|TRBD1|TRBJ1-1|TRBV5-1
CASSPTGGDTEAFF
TGCGCCAGCAGTCCCACAGGGGGCGACACTGAAGCTTTCTTT
>NA|NA|TRBJ1-1|TRBV18
CPSSLAGLGTEAFF
TGTCCCAGCTCCCTCGCGGGGCTAGGGACTGAAGCTTTCTTT
>many|NA|TRBJ1-6|TRBV3-1
CASSQGPSSASPLHF
TGTGCCAGCAGCCAGGGACCCTCTTCGGCTTCACCCCTCCACTTT
>NA|TRBD1|TRBJ2-1|TRBV15
CATSSEDRYNEQFF
TGTGCCACCAGCAGTGAGGACAGGTACAATGAGCAGTTCTTC